Each of the 2 T cell receptor beta chains below was sequenced from the same sample in a study of technical replicates of blood from several donors. Repertoires were generated with immunoSEQ multiplex PCR, while TCRdb's copy carries only in-frame clones and drops some. The table lists fewer than 80,000 clones, about 90% of them singletons, with around 4.4% in the top ten. Sequenced material: PBMCs. All receptors derive from a human donor in good health. Some clones in this sample may be carry-over from other donors' samples.

This sequence joins TRBV2 and TRBJ1-2; 9 bases match TRBD1. After removal of 6 bases from V and 6 bases from J, the junction contained 11 bases not matched to a gene. Germline loops: CDR1 SNHLY, CDR2 FYNNEI. The CDR3 contains 15 residues. The CDR3 bases are TGTGCCAGCAGAGCCCGGGAACAGGGGGCTGATGGCTACACCTTC. Amino acid sequence: CASRAREQGADGYTF.

DNA for the CDR3: TGCGCCAGCAGCTTGGCTCCGGGACTTAGGGGCGGGGAGCTGTTTTTT. It is translated as CASSLAPGLRGGELFF. V usage is TRBV5-1 and J usage is TRBJ2-2, with D perhaps TRBD2 (6 bases). Looked up from germline, CDR1 is SGHRS and CDR2 is YFSETQ. V lost 0 bases and J lost 7, with 16 bases in between. The length of the CDR3 is 16 residues.